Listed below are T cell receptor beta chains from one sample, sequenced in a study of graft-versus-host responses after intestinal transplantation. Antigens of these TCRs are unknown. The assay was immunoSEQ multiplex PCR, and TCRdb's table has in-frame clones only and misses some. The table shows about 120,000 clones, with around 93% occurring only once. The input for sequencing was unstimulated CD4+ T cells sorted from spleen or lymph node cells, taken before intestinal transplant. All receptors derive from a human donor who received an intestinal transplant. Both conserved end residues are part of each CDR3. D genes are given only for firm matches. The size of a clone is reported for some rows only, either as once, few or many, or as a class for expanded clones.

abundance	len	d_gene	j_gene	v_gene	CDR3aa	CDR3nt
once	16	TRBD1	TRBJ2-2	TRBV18	CASSPYGTDITGELFF	TGTGCCAGCTCACCCTACGGGACAGATATCACCGGGGAGCTGTTTTTT
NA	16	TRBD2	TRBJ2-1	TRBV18	CASSPNDLAGQGEQFF	TGTGCCAGCTCACCAAATGACCTAGCGGGACAAGGCGAGCAGTTCTTC
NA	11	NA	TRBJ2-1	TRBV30	CAWSGGGERIF	TGTGCCTGGAGTGGGGGCGGGGAGAGGATCTTC
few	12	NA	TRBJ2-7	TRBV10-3	CAIGGRTYEQYF	TGTGCCATCGGCGGCAGAACCTACGAGCAGTACTTC
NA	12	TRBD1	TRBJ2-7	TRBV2	CASSGQGAPVDF	TGTGCCAGCAGTGGTCAGGGGGCGCCCGTAGACTTC
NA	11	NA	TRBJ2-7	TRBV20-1	CSARSGYEQYF	TGCAGTGCTAGAAGCGGATACGAGCAGTACTTC
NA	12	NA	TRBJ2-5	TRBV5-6	CASSLEWETQYF	TGTGCCAGCAGCTTGGAGTGGGAGACCCAGTACTTC
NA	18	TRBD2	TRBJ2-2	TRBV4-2	CASSQESASGLNTGELFF	TGTGCCAGCAGCCAAGAGTCGGCTAGCGGCCTAAACACCGGGGAGCTGTTTTTT
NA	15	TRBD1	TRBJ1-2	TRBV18	CASSPTGTILEGYTF	TGTGCCAGCTCACCGACAGGGACCATCTTAGAGGGCTACACCTTC
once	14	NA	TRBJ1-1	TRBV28	CASSSNGGATEAFF	TGTGCCAGCAGCTCCAATGGTGGAGCGACAGAGGCTTTCTTT
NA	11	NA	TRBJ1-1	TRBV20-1	CSARGGTGAFF	TGCAGTGCTAGGGGGGGGACCGGAGCTTTCTTT
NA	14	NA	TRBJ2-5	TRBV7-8	CASSPTEYQETQYF	TGTGCCAGCAGCCCGACAGAGTACCAAGAGACCCAGTACTTC
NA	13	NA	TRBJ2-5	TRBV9	CASIPGGGETQYF	TGTGCCAGCATACCAGGGGGGGGAGAGACCCAGTACTTC
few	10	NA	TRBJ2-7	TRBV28	CASSAEVPYF	TGTGCCAGCAGTGCTGAAGTTCCGTACTTC
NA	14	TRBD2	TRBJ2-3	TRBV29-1	CSVGGSGATDTQYF	TGCAGCGTTGGTGGTAGCGGGGCCACAGATACGCAGTATTTT
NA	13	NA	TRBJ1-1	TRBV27	CASSFTSNTEAFF	TGTGCCAGCAGTTTCACCTCGAACACTGAAGCTTTCTTT
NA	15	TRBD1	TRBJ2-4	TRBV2	CASRNRGQAKNIQYF	TGTGCCAGCAGAAACAGGGGGCAGGCCAAAAACATTCAGTACTTC
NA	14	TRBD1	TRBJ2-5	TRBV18	CASSRQGTQETQYF	TGTGCCAGCTCCCGACAGGGAACCCAAGAGACCCAGTACTTC
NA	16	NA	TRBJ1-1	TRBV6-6	CASSYSGPTMNTEAFF	TGTGCCAGCAGTTACTCGGGACCCACTATGAACACTGAAGCTTTCTTT
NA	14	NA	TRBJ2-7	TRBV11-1	CASSLIGGYYEQYF	TGTGCCAGCAGCTTGATTGGAGGGTACTACGAGCAGTACTTC
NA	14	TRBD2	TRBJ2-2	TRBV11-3	CASGWTSSAGELFF	TGTGCCAGCGGATGGACTAGCTCGGCCGGGGAGCTGTTTTTT
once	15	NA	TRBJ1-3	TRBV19	CASSKLDSSGNTIYF	TGTGCCAGTAGCAAACTGGATAGCTCTGGAAACACCATATATTTT
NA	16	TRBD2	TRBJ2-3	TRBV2	CASSRLLAGGTDTQYF	TGTGCCAGCTCCCGCCTACTAGCGGGAGGGACAGATACGCAGTATTTT
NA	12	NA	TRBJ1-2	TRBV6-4	CASSEGNYGYTF	TGTGCCAGCAGTGAGGGGAACTATGGCTACACCTTC